The present T cell receptor beta chain was sequenced within a study of vaccination effects on CD4 cells after COVID-19. On the study more broadly: It was a median of 72 days after the second dose that post-vaccine samples were obtained. Findings and limits, study-wide: Few convalescent patients and no early post-infection timepoints were included in the study.

The method was immunoSEQ multiplex PCR; TCRdb's version includes in-frame clones alone and lacks a portion of them. The table lists some 25,000 clones, over 70% of them singletons, with 23% in the top ten. ViraFEST expansion of antigen-specific CD4+ T cells with viral peptide pools preceded sequencing. Culture proceeded for about 11 days, and CD4+ T cells were then isolated. Vaccine administered to participants consisted of two doses of either BNT162b2 or mRNA-1273. A half-medium replacement with IL-2 medium was carried out on days 3 and 7. Germline-derived CDR1 and CDR2 are LGHDT and YNNKEL (reference sequence). This CDR3 spans 16 amino acids. V dropped 4 bases and J dropped 7; count of bases not matched to a gene: 10. In the case of this clone: Antigen: not known.

This chain joins TRBV3-1 (or the pseudogene TRBV3-2) and TRBJ1-2, with TRBD1 matching 12 bases. Material: CD4+ T cells from PBMCs cultured with HCoV-NL63 spike peptides, obtained after COVID-19 vaccination. The clonotype comes from a human donor who received a COVID-19 vaccine. The CDR3 sequence is CASSRVPGQGAGGYTF. The DNA of the CDR3 is TGTGCCAGCAGCCGCGTCCCGGGACAGGGGGCGGGTGGCTACACCTTC.